This entry lists 18 T cell receptor beta chains sequenced from one sample in a study of T cell repertoires in cytomegalovirus infection. TCRdb independently ran MiXCR on the reads; one entry per CDR3 protein. Of around 530,000 distinct CDR3 sequences listed, about 30% are singletons. Specimen: PBMCs. The receptors derive from a human donor in good health (CMV status not recorded). Some clones in this sample may be carry-over from other donors' samples.

This rearrangement joins TRBV10-3 to TRBJ2-5; 10 nucleotides line up with TRBD2. The CDR3 length is 15 residues. J lost 2 bases, V lost 6 bases, and 6 bases had no gene match. Germline values: CDR1 ENHRY, CDR2 SYGVKD. The CDR3 DNA is TGTGCCATCAGGAATCAAGCGGGAGGGCAAGAGACCCAGTACTTC. This encodes CAIRNQAGGQETQYF.

This chain connects TRBV18 to TRBJ1-4; D gene uncertain. The germline V gene encodes CDR1 KGHSH and CDR2 LQKENI. Between the trimmed V and J ends, which lost 1 base and 1 base, there was a span of 7 bases. The CDR3 consists of 15 residues. CDR3 sequence: CASSPQGRTNEKLFF. Written as DNA, the CDR3 is TGTGCCAGCTCACCACAAGGGAGAACTAATGAAAAACTGTTTTTT.

The sample holds a few counts of this clonotype. The V and J genes are TRBV6-5 and TRBJ1-1, with D perhaps matching TRBD1 (5 bases). The CDR3 totals 14 residues. Per the germline V gene, CDR1 is MNHEY and CDR2 is SVGAGI. Trimming cost V 4 bases and J 4 bases, with 13 bases left between them. The CDR3: CASSSAGHSTEAFF. CDR3 DNA sequence: TGTGCCAGCAGTTCGGCAGGACATTCCACTGAAGCTTTCTTT.

This clonotype was counted a few times. DNA for the CDR3: TGTGCCAGCAGCGAGGGACCAAAGTCCACAGATACGCAGTATTTT. Protein: CASSEGPKSTDTQYF. The gene calls are TRBV7-6 and TRBJ2-3, with D tentatively TRBD1 or TRBD2 (5 bases each). V lost 5 bases and J lost 2, with 14 bases in between. The CDR3 runs to 15 residues. Germline V gives CDR1 SGHVS, CDR2 FNYEAQ.

This chain connects TRBV6-2 or TRBV6-3 to TRBJ2-7; TRBD2 is a possible D gene (6 bases). CDR1 is MNHEY and CDR2 is SVGEGT in the germline V gene. Between the trimmed V and J ends, which lost 4 bases and 2 bases, there was a span of 9 bases. This CDR3 spans 13 amino acids. The CDR3 sequence: CASSFGSPYEQYF. CDR3 bases: TGTGCCAGCAGTTTCGGGAGTCCCTACGAGCAGTACTTC.

The sample holds a few counts of this clonotype. The gene calls are TRBV28 and TRBJ1-1; D call uncertain. CDR1 is MDHEN, CDR2 SYDVKM, per germline. V dropped 3 bases and J dropped 1 base, with 9 bases sitting between them. The CDR3 is made up of 14 amino acids. CDR3 DNA: TGTGCCAGCAGTTTGATAGGCAGGAACACTGAAGCTTTCTTT. This sequence encodes CASSLIGRNTEAFF. Full variable domain (missing parts from reference TRBV28 and TRBJ1-1): DVKVTQSSRYLVKRTGEKVFLECVQDMDHENMFWYRQDPGLGLRLIYFSYDVKMKEKGDIPEGYSVSREKKERFSLILESASTNQTSMYLCASSLIGRNTEAFFGQGTRLTVV.

This clonotype was recorded a few times. CDR3 residues: CASSPIVVGGTDEQYF. CDR3 nucleotide sequence: TGTGCCAGCAGTCCAATTGTTGTAGGGGGAACCGACGAGCAGTACTTC. This chain connects TRBV27 to TRBJ2-7; possible D gene TRBD1, 6 bases. CDR3 length equals 16 residues. Trimming stripped 5 bases from V and 5 bases from J, with 22 bases between. Looked up from germline, CDR1 is MNHEY and CDR2 is SMNVEV (reference sequence).

The genes are TRBV18 and TRBJ2-3; either TRBD1 or TRBD2 may fit D (5 bases each). Trimming took 3 bases from V and 4 from J, leaving 29 bases between them. The length of the CDR3 is 20 residues. The germline CDR1 and CDR2 sequences are KGHSH and LQKENI. The CDR3: CASSPRPAWGRRPPPDTQYF. CDR3 coding DNA: TGTGCCAGCTCACCCCGCCCGGCCTGGGGCAGGAGGCCCCCCCCAGATACGCAGTATTTT.

This rearrangement joins TRBV14 to TRBJ2-5; D is unclear. Germline V gene lookup returns CDR1 SGHDN and CDR2 FVKESK. This CDR3 has 15 residues. Trimming left V 0 bases short and J 1 base short, with 9 bases between. CDR3: CASSQDVGSQETQYF. The CDR3 nucleotides read TGTGCCAGCAGCCAAGATGTTGGCAGCCAAGAGACCCAGTACTTC.

This clonotype was picked up many times. The chain has TRBV6-1 and TRBJ2-7; D may be TRBD2 (6 bases). Trimming took 7 bases from V and 3 from J, leaving 13 bases between them. CDR1 is MNHNS, CDR2 SASEGT, per germline. This CDR3 is 13 amino acids long. The CDR3 DNA is TGTGCCAGCACCAGACCCGGGGGCTACGAGCAGTACTTC. Translation gives CASTRPGGYEQYF.

The chain carries TRBV9 and TRBJ2-1, with 7 bases lining up with TRBD2. Germline V gene data show CDR1 as SGDLS and CDR2 as YYNGEE. With 3 bases clipped from V and 0 bases from J, the junction kept 9 bases outside the gene matches. There are 17 residues in the CDR3. This chain's CDR3 is CASSGKSSGNSYNEQFF. CDR3 sequence (DNA): TGTGCCAGCAGCGGAAAATCTAGCGGAAACTCCTACAATGAGCAGTTCTTC.

The sample holds a few counts of this clonotype. This chain uses TRBV19 with TRBJ1-4; 10 nucleotides agree with TRBD1. Germline V lookup: CDR1 LNHDA, CDR2 SQIVND (reference sequence). The CDR3 runs to 16 residues. The ends lost 5 bases at V and 4 bases at J; junction bases unmatched: 7. CDR3 bases: TGTGCCAGTAGTTCCAGGACAGGGGGATTTAATGAAAAACTGTTTTTT. Its protein product is CASSSRTGGFNEKLFF.

This sequence joins TRBV30 and TRBJ1-1; D unresolved. This CDR3 is built from 13 residues. Germline values: CDR1 GTSNPN, CDR2 SVGIG (reference sequence). V lost 0 bases to trimming and J lost 6 bases, with 11 bases between them. The CDR3 sequence is CAWSVRSDAEAFF. The CDR3 coding sequence is TGTGCCTGGAGTGTACGTTCGGACGCTGAAGCTTTCTTT.

This clonotype was observed many times. The gene calls are TRBV6-6 and TRBJ1-5; D is ambiguous. The CDR3 length is 15 residues. CDR1 and CDR2 from the germline V gene are MNHNY and SVGAGI (reference sequence). V lost 3 bases to trimming and J lost 5 bases, with 14 bases between them. CDR3 coding DNA: TGTGCCAGCAGTTATGGGTCAACCGTTGATCAGCCCCAGCATTTT. This codes for CASSYGSTVDQPQHF.

This clonotype was counted only a few times. V gene TRBV6-2 or TRBV6-3 combines with J gene TRBJ2-7; 10 nucleotides line up with TRBD2. Germline assignment: CDR1 MNHEY and CDR2 SVGEGT. The CDR3 consists of 15 residues. The V segment lost 2 bases and the J segment 1 base; nucleotides outside the gene matches: 2. CDR3 sequence (DNA): TGTGCCAGCAGTTACGGACTAGCGGCATCCTACGAGCAGTACTTC. Its translation is CASSYGLAASYEQYF.

The rearrangement links TRBV6-2 or TRBV6-3 to TRBJ2-5, with 7 positions matching TRBD2. V trimming: 3 bases; J trimming: 4 bases; junction bases outside the gene matches: 20. Per the germline V gene, CDR1 is MNHEY and CDR2 is SVGEGT. The CDR3 spans 19 residues. DNA for the CDR3: TGTGCCAGCAGTTATTACCGGGACGGGAGGCTACCCAAAGGAGAGACCCAGTACTTC. It specifies CASSYYRDGRLPKGETQYF.

This clonotype has ten or more counts. The gene calls are TRBV12-3 or TRBV12-4 and TRBJ2-3; TRBD2 matches 13 bases. V dropped 6 bases and J dropped 1; count of bases not matched to a gene: 10. This CDR3 is built from 18 residues. The CDR3 DNA reads as TGTGCCAGCAGCCCCGGACTAGCGGGAGTTCGGGGCACAGATACGCAGTATTTT. Residues: CASSPGLAGVRGTDTQYF.

This chain joins TRBV5-6 and TRBJ2-7, with D unresolved. The germline V gene has CDR1 SGHDT and CDR2 YYEEEE. Trimming removed 4 bases at V and 2 bases at J, with 13 bases between. The CDR3 extends over 14 amino acids. Here the CDR3 DNA reads TGTGCCAGCAGCCCCCGATCCAGACCCTACGAGCAGTACTTC. Translation: CASSPRSRPYEQYF.